The entry that follows covers one T cell receptor (beta chain) sequence. The record originates from a study of OX40 agonist ivuxolimab in advanced cancers. Some clones are missing from TCRdb's copy, which holds only in-frame ones; the method was immunoSEQ multiplex PCR. This sample yields about 79,000 clones, of which 90% are seen a single time; under 0.35% belongs to the top ten. V was clipped by 4 bases and J by 6 bases, with 13 bases between them. The length of the CDR3 is 14 residues. Germline values: CDR1 SNHLY, CDR2 FYNNEI. This sample comprised CD4+ or CD8+ T cells sorted from blood, obtained in a trial of the OX40 agonist ivuxolimab. The chain couples TRBV2 to TRBJ1-5; possible D gene TRBD1, 5 bases. The TCR was taken from an adult with an advanced solid tumor such as melanoma, head and neck, liver or kidney cancer. The CDR3 coding sequence is TGTGCCAGCAGTGGAGGGGACGTTCGTCAGCCCCAGCATTTT. This gives the protein CASSGGDVRQPQHF.